This T cell receptor (beta chain) was identified in a study of blood T cell repertoires in COVID-19. Losses at the gene ends were 3 bases for V and 5 bases for J; bases not matched to a gene: 3. CDR1 and CDR2 (germline): SGDLS, YYNGEE. The CDR3 has 13 amino acids. Libraries were prepared by immunoSEQ multiplex PCR; TCRdb keeps only in-frame clonotypes and omits some of them. The sample includes roughly 220,000 clones, 84% of them seen just once. This clone is a singleton in its sample. The V and J genes are TRBV9 and TRBJ1-1; 8 positions agree with TRBD1. Sequences were obtained from peripheral blood. The clonotype was recovered from a woman aged 40 to 55 who had recovered from COVID-19. The CDR3 sequence: CASSDRGKTEAFF. The DNA for the CDR3 is TGTGCCAGCAGCGACAGGGGGAAGACTGAAGCTTTCTTT.